Listed here are 12 T cell receptor beta chains from one sample, sequenced in a study of T cells in Graves' hyperthyroidism and ophthalmopathy. RNA transcripts yielded amplified TCR beta CDR3 regions. When the TCR CDR3 underwent first-round RT-PCR, the HTBI primer set was used. TCRdb used MiXCR to reprocess the multiplex PCR reads, holding one entry per CDR3 protein. The top ten clones hold around a sixth of a sample with fewer than 600,000 distinct CDR3 sequences, under 15% of them seen once. Sample: blood. These receptors were obtained from a woman between 18 and 29 years old with Graves' hyperthyroidism.

V is TRBV6-1 and J is TRBJ2-6, with TRBD1 matching over 8 bases. Germline CDR1 reads MNHNS; CDR2 reads SASEGT. With 6 bases clipped from V and 2 bases from J, the junction kept 12 bases outside the gene matches. The CDR3 runs 18 residues. The CDR3 protein is CASSLTGGVSPGANVLTF. For the CDR3, the DNA is TGTGCCAGCAGCCTTACAGGGGGTGTCTCCCCTGGGGCCAACGTCCTGACTTTC.

This clonotype has a handful of counts. This chain joins TRBV20-1 and TRBJ1-2, with 7 bases identical to TRBD1. CDR1 and CDR2 (germline): DFQATT, SNEGSKA (reference sequence). V shed 3 bases and J 11 bases; nucleotides not matched to a gene: 15. The CDR3 spans 14 residues. The CDR3 DNA follows: TGCAGTGCTAGTCAGGACAGGTCCCCATTAAGGTACACCTTC. Translation gives CSASQDRSPLRYTF.

The sample holds a few counts of this clonotype. The chain uses TRBV5-5 and TRBJ1-2; D uncertain. Germline V lookup: CDR1 SGHKS, CDR2 YYEKEE (reference sequence). Trimming cost V 2 bases and J 2 bases, with 10 bases left between them. The CDR3 covers 14 residues. The CDR3 protein is CASSFNRANYGYTF. The CDR3 coding sequence is TGTGCCAGCAGCTTTAATCGTGCAAACTATGGCTACACCTTC.

This clonotype was counted ten times or more. CDR3 region: CASSPGGPQETQYF. CDR3 DNA: TGTGCCAGCAGCCCCGGGGGGCCTCAAGAGACCCAGTACTTC. The chain links TRBV9 to TRBJ2-5; possibly TRBD2 for D (7 bases). V lost 4 bases to trimming and J lost 2 bases, with 12 bases between them. CDR1 and CDR2 from the germline V gene are SGDLS and YYNGEE. The CDR3 has 14 residues.

In its sample, this clonotype was seen many times. The chain carries TRBV11-3 and TRBJ2-4; maybe TRBD1 (8 bases). V lost 4 bases to trimming and J lost 6 bases, with 16 bases between them. The germline V gene encodes CDR1 SGHNT and CDR2 YENEEA. This CDR3 is 15 amino acids long. The CDR3 sequence is CASSWGGGTGNIQYF. In DNA form, the CDR3 reads TGTGCCAGCAGCTGGGGGGGGGGGACAGGAAACATTCAGTACTTC.

At least ten counts were recorded for this clonotype. The chain combines TRBV30 with TRBJ2-1, with D tentatively TRBD2 (5 bases). The germline V and J ends were trimmed by 0 bases and 0 bases, with 12 bases remaining between them. The germline gives CDR1 GTSNPN, CDR2 SVGIG (reference sequence). The CDR3 length is 16 residues. In DNA, the CDR3 is TGTGCCTGGAGTGTGTGGCGGGTTAGCTCCTACAATGAGCAGTTCTTC. Its protein is CAWSVWRVSSYNEQFF.

This clonotype was observed many times. The chain uses TRBV12-3 or TRBV12-4 and TRBJ2-5; D gene uncertain. This CDR3 has 14 residues. V gave up 4 bases and J gave up 1 base, with 10 bases separating them. CDR3 nucleotide sequence: TGTGCCAGCAGTTCCTACAGCGTCCAAGAGACCCAGTACTTC. Translated, it gives CASSSYSVQETQYF.

There are many counts of this clonotype. V usage is TRBV27 and J usage is TRBJ1-4, with TRBD1 identical over 7 bases. After removal of 8 bases from V and 5 bases from J, the junction contained 14 bases not matched to a gene. Germline CDR1 MNHEY, CDR2 SMNVEV (reference sequence). The CDR3 spans 16 residues. The CDR3 DNA reads as TGTGCCAGCTGCACGAGGACAGGTGGGGCAAATGAAAAACTGTTTTTT. Its translation is CASCTRTGGANEKLFF.

The table lists this clonotype with many counts. V usage is TRBV7-3 and J usage is TRBJ2-1; the D gene is possibly TRBD2 (5 bases). V gave up 6 bases and J gave up 9 bases, with 9 bases separating them. The CDR3 is made up of 11 amino acids. CDR1 and CDR2 from the germline V gene are SGHTA and FQGTGA. The CDR3 DNA sequence: TGTGCCAGCAGTTTAGGGAGTGAGCAGTTCTTC. It encodes CASSLGSEQFF.

The chain combines TRBV20-1 with TRBJ2-3, with D possibly being TRBD2 (6 bases). There are 12 residues in the CDR3. V shed 3 bases and J shed 6 bases, with 10 bases lying between them. The germline V gene has CDR1 DFQATT and CDR2 SNEGSKA (reference sequence). The CDR3 bases are TGCAGTGCTAGCCCACTAGCCGATACGCAGTATTTT. Translation: CSASPLADTQYF.

The rearrangement uses TRBV5-1 and TRBJ2-7; tentatively, D is TRBD2 (7 bases). CDR1 and CDR2 (germline): SGHRS, YFSETQ. Trimming took 2 bases from V and 3 from J, leaving 15 bases between them. The CDR3 runs to 15 residues. As DNA, the CDR3 is TGCGCCAGCAGCTTAGGGGGGGATAGGGTCTACGAGCAGTACTTC. The encoded protein is CASSLGGDRVYEQYF.

The gene calls are TRBV28 and TRBJ2-7, with 7 bases aligning to TRBD2. There are 12 residues in the CDR3. The germline V gene encodes CDR1 MDHEN and CDR2 SYDVKM. The V gene end was trimmed by 5 bases and the J gene end by 7 bases; junction bases not matched to a gene: 5. CDR3 bases: TGTGCCAGCAGTGGGGGACTACGGGAGCAGTACTTC. This sequence encodes CASSGGLREQYF.